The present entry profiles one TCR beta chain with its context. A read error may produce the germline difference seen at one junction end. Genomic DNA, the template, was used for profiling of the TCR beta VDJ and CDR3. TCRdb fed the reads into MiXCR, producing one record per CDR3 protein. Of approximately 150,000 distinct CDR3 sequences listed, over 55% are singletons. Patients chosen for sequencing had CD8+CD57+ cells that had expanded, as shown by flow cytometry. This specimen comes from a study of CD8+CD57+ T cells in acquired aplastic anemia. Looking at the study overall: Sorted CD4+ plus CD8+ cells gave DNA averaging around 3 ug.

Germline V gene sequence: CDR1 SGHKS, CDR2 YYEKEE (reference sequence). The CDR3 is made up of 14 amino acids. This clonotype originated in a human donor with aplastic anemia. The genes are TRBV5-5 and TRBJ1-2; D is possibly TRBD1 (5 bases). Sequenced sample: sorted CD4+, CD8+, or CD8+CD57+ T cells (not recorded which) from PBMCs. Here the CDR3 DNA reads TGTGCCGGCAGCGGGGCAGGGAGGAACTATGGCTACACCTTC. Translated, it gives CAGSGAGRNYGYTF.